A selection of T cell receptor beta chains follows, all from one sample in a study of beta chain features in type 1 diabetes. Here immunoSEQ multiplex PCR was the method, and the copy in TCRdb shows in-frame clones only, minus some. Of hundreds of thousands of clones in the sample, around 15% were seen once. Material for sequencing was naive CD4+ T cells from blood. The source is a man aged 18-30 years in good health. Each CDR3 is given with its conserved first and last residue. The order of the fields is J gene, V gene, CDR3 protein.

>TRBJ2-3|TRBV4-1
CASSQELDSTDTQYF
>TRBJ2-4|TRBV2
CASSEFNWPQNVKNIQYF
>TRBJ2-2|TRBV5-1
CASSLEGRTSRYGELFF
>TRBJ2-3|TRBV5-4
CASSLLLAGEPDTQYF
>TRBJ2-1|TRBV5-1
CASSLDRGPYNEQFF
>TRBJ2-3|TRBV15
CATLATGASLSTDTQYF
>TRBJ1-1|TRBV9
CASSVQGQSNTEAFF
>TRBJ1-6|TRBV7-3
CASSSITGYNSPLHF
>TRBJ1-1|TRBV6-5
CASSYPRGGSTEAFF
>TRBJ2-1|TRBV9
CASSIDNEQFF
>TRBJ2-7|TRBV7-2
CASSSLSGNYEQYF
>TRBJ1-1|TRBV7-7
CASSPDSNTEAFF
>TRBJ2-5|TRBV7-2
CASSLDAGGPRSQYF
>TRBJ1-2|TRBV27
CASRGQGTYGYTF
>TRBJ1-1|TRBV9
CASSPPLRGATEAFF
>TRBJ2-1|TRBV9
CASSSQTSIGNNEQFF
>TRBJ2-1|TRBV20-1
CSASHNEQFF
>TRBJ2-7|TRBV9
CASSVRGGEYEQYF